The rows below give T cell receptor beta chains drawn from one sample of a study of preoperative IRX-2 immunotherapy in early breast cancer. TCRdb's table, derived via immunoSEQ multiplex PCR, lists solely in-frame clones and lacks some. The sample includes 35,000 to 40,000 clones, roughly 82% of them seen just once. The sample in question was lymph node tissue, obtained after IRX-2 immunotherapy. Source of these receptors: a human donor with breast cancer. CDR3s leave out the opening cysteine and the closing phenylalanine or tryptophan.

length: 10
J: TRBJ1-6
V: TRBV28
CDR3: ASHVEQSPLH

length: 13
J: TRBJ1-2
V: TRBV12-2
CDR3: AILLSATGSYGYT

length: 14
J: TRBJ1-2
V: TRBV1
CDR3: ASSRTTTEANYGYT

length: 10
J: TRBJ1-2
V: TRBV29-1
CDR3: SVGQPNYGYT

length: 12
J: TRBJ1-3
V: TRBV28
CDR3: ASSDTGTGNTIY

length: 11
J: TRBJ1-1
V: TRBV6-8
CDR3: ASSYEAYTEAF

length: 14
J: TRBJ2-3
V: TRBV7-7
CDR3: ASSLNGGSFSDTQY

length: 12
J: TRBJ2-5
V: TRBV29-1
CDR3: SVGSGVVGETQY

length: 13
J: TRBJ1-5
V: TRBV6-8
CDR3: ASSYSSRSNQPQH

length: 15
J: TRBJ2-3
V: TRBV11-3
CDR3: ASSPRTSGASTDTQY

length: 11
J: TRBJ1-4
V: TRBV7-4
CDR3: ASSWGRNEKLF

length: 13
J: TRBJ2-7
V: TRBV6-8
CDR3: ASRDRTHRPYEQY

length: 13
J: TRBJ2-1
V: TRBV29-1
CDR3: SVVGLAESYNEQF

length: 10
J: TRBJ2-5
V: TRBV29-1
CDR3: SVGTGQETQY

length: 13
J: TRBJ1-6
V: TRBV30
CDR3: ACPRTASYNSPLH

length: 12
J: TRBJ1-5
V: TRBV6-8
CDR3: ASSAGGGNQPQH

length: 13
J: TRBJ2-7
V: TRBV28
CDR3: ASSTLQGGSYEQY

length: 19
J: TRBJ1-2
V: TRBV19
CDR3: ASSLYLPSIRDRKTNYGYT

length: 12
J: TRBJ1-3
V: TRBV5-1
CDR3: ASSLEVSGNTIY

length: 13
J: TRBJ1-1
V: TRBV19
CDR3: ASSRNGLKDTEAF

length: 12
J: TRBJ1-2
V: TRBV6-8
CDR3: ASSYSRQGGGYT

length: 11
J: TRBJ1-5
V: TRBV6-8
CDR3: ASSQGTVQPQH

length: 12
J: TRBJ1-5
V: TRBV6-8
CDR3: ASSKQGRNQPQH

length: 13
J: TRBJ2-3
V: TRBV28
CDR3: AITNRDTNTDTQY

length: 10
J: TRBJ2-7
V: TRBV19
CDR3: ASTGTDYEQY

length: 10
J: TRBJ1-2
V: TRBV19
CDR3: ASKRGGYGYT

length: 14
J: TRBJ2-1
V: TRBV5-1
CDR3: ASSLDPAGGPYEQF

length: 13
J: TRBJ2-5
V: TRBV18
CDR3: ASSPPGGIQETQY

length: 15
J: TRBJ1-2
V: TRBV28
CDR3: ASSLWGGRQRTYGYT

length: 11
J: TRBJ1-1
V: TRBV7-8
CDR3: ASSLNAQGEPF

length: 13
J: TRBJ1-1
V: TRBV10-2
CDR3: ASSDPGQLNTEAF

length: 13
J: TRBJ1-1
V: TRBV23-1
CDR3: ASSQEDRGRTEAF

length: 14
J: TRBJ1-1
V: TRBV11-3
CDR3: ASSPGTGSRDTEAF

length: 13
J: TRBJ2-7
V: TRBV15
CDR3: ATSSVTGGRDEQY

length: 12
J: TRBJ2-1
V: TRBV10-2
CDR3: ASRRTGGWDEQF

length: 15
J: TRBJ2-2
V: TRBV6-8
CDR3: ASSYSDRGRDTGELF

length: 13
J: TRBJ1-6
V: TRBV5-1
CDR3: ASSLSGQGDSPLH

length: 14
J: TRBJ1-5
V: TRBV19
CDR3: ASSLRRVGADQPQH

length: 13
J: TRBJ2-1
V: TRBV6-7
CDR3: ASSSVAGGKHEQF

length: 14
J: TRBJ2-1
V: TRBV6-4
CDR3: ASKSRGEGSYNEQF